This is a list of T cell receptor beta chains from one sample in a study of T cell repertoires in cytomegalovirus infection. The antigens of these receptors remain unknown. TCRdb called the reads again in MiXCR, with one record for every CDR3 protein. This table has approximately 1,000,000 distinct CDR3 sequences, 31% appearing once. The sequences come from cultured CD8+ T cells from PBMCs, collected from culture after CMV antigen stimulation. These receptors were taken from a human donor in good health (CMV status not recorded). Some clones in this sample may be carry-over from other donors' samples. CDR3s include the opening cysteine and the closing phenylalanine or tryptophan. A D gene is named only where the DNA matches it firmly. Clone size is not always given. Where it is, it says once, few, many or a class for expanded clones.

>TRBD2|TRBJ2-7|few|TRBV12-3/TRBV12-4
TGTGCCAGCAGTTACCCCGGGACTAGCGGGGGGTCCTACGAGCAGTACTTC
CASSYPGTSGGSYEQYF
>-|TRBJ2-2|many|TRBV7-8
TGTGCCAGCAACAGGGAGAACACCGGGGAGCTGTTTTTT
CASNRENTGELFF
>TRBD2|TRBJ2-1|many|TRBV12-3/TRBV12-4
TGTGCCAGCAGTAGAGACCTAGCGGGGGGGCACAATGAGCAGTTCTTC
CASSRDLAGGHNEQFF
>-|TRBJ2-5|few|TRBV27
TGTGCCAGCAGGCCGATCGGGCGGCAAGAGACCCAGTACTTC
CASRPIGRQETQYF
>-|TRBJ1-1|-|TRBV28
TGTGCCAGCAGTTTCGAGACAGACTACACTGAAGCTTTCTTT
CASSFETDYTEAFF
>TRBD2|TRBJ2-7|-|TRBV9
TGTGCCAGCAGCGACAGAGCGGGGGGGCAGTTCGACGAGCAGTACTTC
CASSDRAGGQFDEQYF
>-|TRBJ2-3|-|TRBV12-3/TRBV12-4
TGTGCCAGCACCCTAGCGACAGATACGCAGTATTTT
CASTLATDTQYF
>TRBD1|TRBJ1-1|-|TRBV7-2
TGTGCCAGCACCAGGGGGATAGGGGCGCTGAACACTGAAGCTTTCTTT
CASTRGIGALNTEAFF
>-|TRBJ2-3|-|TRBV5-1
TGCGCCAGCAGCTTGTATGGTCCCACAGATACGCAGTATTTT
CASSLYGPTDTQYF
>-|TRBJ1-2|few|TRBV19
TGTGCCACTTTCGGGGATGTTGCCGTGACTAACTATGGCTACACCTTC
CATFGDVAVTNYGYTF
>TRBD2|TRBJ2-5|-|TRBV27
TGTGCCAGCAGTTTTTTGACTAGCGGGGGTAAAGAGACCCAGTACTTC
CASSFLTSGGKETQYF
>-|TRBJ2-7|few|TRBV4-1
TGCGCCAGCAGCCGAGCGGTCAGGGTTTCCTACGAGCAGTACTTC
CASSRAVRVSYEQYF
>TRBD1|TRBJ2-3|-|TRBV7-9
TGTGCCAGCAGCTTCGCACAGGGGGCTACAGATACGCAGTATTTT
CASSFAQGATDTQYF
>-|TRBJ2-1|many|TRBV7-8
TGTGCCAGCAGCTTAGGGGGCAAATACAATGAGCAGTTCTTC
CASSLGGKYNEQFF
>TRBD1|TRBJ1-5|many|TRBV7-8
TGTGCCAGCAGCTCACCGGGACAGGGGCACCAGCCCCAGCATTTT
CASSSPGQGHQPQHF
>-|TRBJ2-1|many|TRBV7-2
TGTGCCAGCAGCTTAGGCTCCAGGAATCCCTCCTACAATGAGCAGTTCTTC
CASSLGSRNPSYNEQFF
>-|TRBJ2-3|many|TRBV12-3/TRBV12-4
TGTGCCAGCAGTTTAGCGAGCAGCGCCCCGGATACGCAGTATTTT
CASSLASSAPDTQYF
>-|TRBJ1-1|few|TRBV6-2/TRBV6-3
TGTGCCAGCAGTTCGGGACTCAGGAGACTCGACACTGAAGCTTTCTTT
CASSSGLRRLDTEAFF
>-|TRBJ1-4|-|TRBV7-9
TGTGCCAGCAGCTCCGTGCGTCAACAAGATGAAAAACTGTTTTTT
CASSSVRQQDEKLFF
>TRBD1|TRBJ1-6|-|TRBV4-1
TGCGCCAGCAGCCAAGACGGGACAGGGCCTTCACCCCTCCACTTT
CASSQDGTGPSPLHF
>-|TRBJ2-1|-|TRBV19
TGTGCCACCCGGACTGGCCTCCGGTCCTACAATGAGCAGTTCTTC
CATRTGLRSYNEQFF
>-|TRBJ2-3|-|TRBV12-5
TGTGCTAGTGGCTCGGAAGGACAAATTCAATCAGATACGCAGTATTTT
CASGSEGQIQSDTQYF
>-|TRBJ2-4|many|TRBV6-1
TGTGCCAGCAGTGAAGCGGATTACTTGCTAGCCAAAAACATTCAGTACTTC
CASSEADYLLAKNIQYF
>-|TRBJ2-1|-|TRBV12-3/TRBV12-4
TGTGCCAGCAGTTTAGCAGGGAGCTACTACAATGAGCAGTTCTTC
CASSLAGSYYNEQFF
>-|TRBJ2-1|many|TRBV7-2
TGTGCCAGCAGCCCGCCTCCATCCGATGAGCAGTTCTTC
CASSPPPSDEQFF
>-|TRBJ2-1|few|TRBV24-1
TGTGCCACCAGTCTCCCGGGACATCCCAACATCGGGCAGTTCTTC
CATSLPGHPNIGQFF
>-|TRBJ2-1|many|TRBV7-6
TGTGCCAGCAGCTTTAGAGCGGTCGCGGAATACAATGAGCAGTTCTTC
CASSFRAVAEYNEQFF
>TRBD1|TRBJ2-5|-|TRBV7-9
TGTGCCAGCATTAAATCCGGACCGGGACAGCAAGAGACCCAGTACTTC
CASIKSGPGQQETQYF
>-|TRBJ1-1|-|TRBV28
TGTGCCAGCATTGTCCGTCAGTCGAACACTGAAGCTTTCTTT
CASIVRQSNTEAFF
>-|TRBJ2-5|many|TRBV4-1
TGCGCCAGCAGCCAAGATCGTGGACGAAGGTACCAAGAGACCCAGTACTTC
CASSQDRGRRYQETQYF
>TRBD1|TRBJ2-2|many|TRBV7-6
TGTGCCAGCAGCTTAGAGACAGGGGGCGGTAATACCGGGGAGCTGTTTTTT
CASSLETGGGNTGELFF
>-|TRBJ2-1|few|TRBV19
TGTGCCAGTAGGATAGCGGTAATGCCCTACAATGAGCAGTTCTTC
CASRIAVMPYNEQFF